The subject of this entry is one TCR beta chain. Method: immunoSEQ multiplex PCR; TCRdb's copy keeps in-frame clones and lacks some. The sample carries about 57,000 clones, 90% recorded once. The source of the sample is a study of T cell changes during pregnancy in multiple sclerosis. Losses at the gene ends were 5 bases for V and 4 bases for J; bases not matched to a gene: 4. Germline CDR1 reads ENHRY; CDR2 reads SYGVKD. The length of the CDR3 is 16 residues. The V call is TRBV10-3, the J call TRBJ2-1; TRBD2 matches at 14 bases. The specimen comprised peripheral blood, sampled in the first trimester of pregnancy. The source of this sequence is a female donor in good health, enrolled as a control in a pregnancy study. The CDR3 nucleotides read TGTGCCATCAGTCACGGGACTAGCGGGGGATACAATGAGCAGTTCTTC. Encoded protein: CAISHGTSGGYNEQFF.